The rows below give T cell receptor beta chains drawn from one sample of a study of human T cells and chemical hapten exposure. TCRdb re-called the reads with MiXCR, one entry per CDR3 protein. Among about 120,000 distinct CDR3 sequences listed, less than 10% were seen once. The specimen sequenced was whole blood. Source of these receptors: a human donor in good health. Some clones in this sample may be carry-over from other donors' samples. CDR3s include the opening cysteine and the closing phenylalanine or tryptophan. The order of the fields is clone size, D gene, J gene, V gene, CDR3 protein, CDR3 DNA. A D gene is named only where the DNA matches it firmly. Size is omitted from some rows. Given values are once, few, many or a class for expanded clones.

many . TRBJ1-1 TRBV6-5 CASSYFGKEAFF TGTGCCAGCAGTTACTTCGGCAAGGAAGCTTTCTTT
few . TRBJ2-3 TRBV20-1 CSAIEGPSTDTQYF TGCAGTGCTATAGAGGGGCCTAGCACAGATACGCAGTATTTT
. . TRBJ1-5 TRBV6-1 CAGSERVNQPQHF TGTGCCGGCAGTGAGCGGGTGAATCAGCCCCAGCATTTT
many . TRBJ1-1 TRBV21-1 CASSKASQRNTEAFF TGTGCCAGCAGCAAAGCGTCACAGCGAAACACTGAAGCTTTCTTT
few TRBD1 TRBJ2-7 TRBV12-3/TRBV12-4 CASSLGTGAVGFYEQYF TGTGCCAGCAGTTTGGGGACAGGGGCCGTTGGGTTCTACGAGCAGTACTTC
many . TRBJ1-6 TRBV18 CASSPIRDSPLHF TGTGCCAGCTCACCAATCAGGGATTCACCCCTCCACTTT
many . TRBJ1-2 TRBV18 CASSPLSAQTNYGYTF TGTGCCAGCTCACCGCTATCGGCACAGACTAACTATGGCTACACCTTC
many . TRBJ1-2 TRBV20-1 CSALSTGNYGYTF TGCAGTGCTCTTTCCACCGGCAACTATGGCTACACCTTC
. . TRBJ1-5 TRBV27 CASSLDSANQPQHF TGTGCCAGCAGTTTAGACTCCGCCAATCAGCCCCAGCATTTT
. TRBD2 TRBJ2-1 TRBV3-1 CASSQVVGLAGIKGYNEQFF TGTGCCAGCAGCCAAGTCGTGGGACTAGCGGGCATAAAGGGCTACAATGAGCAGTTCTTC
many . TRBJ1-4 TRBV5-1 CASKSGEDEKLFF TGCGCCAGCAAGTCCGGGGAGGATGAAAAACTGTTTTTT
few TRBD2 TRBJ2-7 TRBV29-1 CSGSSGGGEQYF TGCAGCGGTTCTAGCGGGGGTGGCGAGCAGTACTTC
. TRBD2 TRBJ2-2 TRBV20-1 CSARELAGAAGELFF TGCAGTGCTAGAGAGCTAGCGGGAGCTGCCGGGGAGCTGTTTTTT
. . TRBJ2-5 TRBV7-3 CASSLSRDIQETQYF TGTGCCAGCAGCTTATCTCGGGACATTCAAGAGACCCAGTACTTC
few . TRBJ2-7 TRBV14 CASSQVSGSYEQYF TGTGCCAGCAGCCAAGTTTCAGGTTCCTACGAGCAGTACTTC
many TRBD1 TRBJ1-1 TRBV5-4 CASSLVQGAWTEAFF TGTGCCAGCAGCTTGGTGCAGGGGGCCTGGACTGAAGCTTTCTTT
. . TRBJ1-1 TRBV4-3 CASSQQMHTEAFF TGCGCCAGCAGCCAGCAAATGCACACTGAAGCTTTCTTT
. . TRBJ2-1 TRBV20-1 CSAGKWEGNVYNEQFF TGCAGTGCTGGAAAGTGGGAAGGGAACGTCTACAATGAGCAGTTCTTC
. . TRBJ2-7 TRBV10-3 CAISGTTIDSPYEQYF TGTGCCATCAGTGGGACCACAATCGATTCTCCCTACGAGCAGTACTTC
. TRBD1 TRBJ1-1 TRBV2 CASSEHRGGRAEAFF TGTGCCAGCAGTGAACACAGGGGAGGAAGGGCTGAAGCTTTCTTT
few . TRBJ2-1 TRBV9 CASSVEWNEQFF TGTGCCAGCAGCGTAGAATGGAATGAGCAGTTCTTC
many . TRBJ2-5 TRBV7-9 CASSFIGEETQYF TGTGCCAGCAGCTTTATCGGGGAAGAGACCCAGTACTTC
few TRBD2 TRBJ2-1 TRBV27 CASRSNRLADNEQFF TGTGCCAGCAGATCTAACAGACTAGCAGACAATGAGCAGTTCTTC
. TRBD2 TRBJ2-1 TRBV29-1 CSVGLAGVSNEQFF TGCAGCGTTGGCCTAGCGGGAGTGAGCAATGAGCAGTTCTTC
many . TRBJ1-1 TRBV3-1 CASSQDQGPDTEAFF TGTGCCAGCAGCCAAGATCAGGGACCAGACACTGAAGCTTTCTTT
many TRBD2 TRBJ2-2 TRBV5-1 CASSLRPGLAGIGYTGELFF TGCGCCAGCAGCTTAAGACCGGGACTAGCGGGAATCGGGTACACCGGGGAGCTGTTTTTT
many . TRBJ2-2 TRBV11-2 CASSSLLSGELFF TGTGCCAGCAGCTCGCTTTTGAGCGGGGAGCTGTTTTTT
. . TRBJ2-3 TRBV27 CASSFRQRTDTQYF TGTGCCAGCAGTTTCCGACAGCGCACAGATACGCAGTATTTT
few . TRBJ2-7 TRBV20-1 CSARPEGGFYEQYF TGCAGTGCTAGACCTGAGGGGGGATTCTACGAGCAGTACTTC
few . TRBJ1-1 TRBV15 CATRNPGGMNTEAFF TGTGCCACCCGAAATCCGGGGGGTATGAACACTGAAGCTTTCTTT
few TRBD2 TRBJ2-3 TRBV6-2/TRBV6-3 CASRQDPWTRTADTQYF TGTGCCAGCAGACAGGACCCGTGGACTAGGACCGCAGATACGCAGTATTTT
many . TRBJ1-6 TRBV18 CASSTDPNSPLHF TGTGCCAGCTCAACGGACCCTAATTCACCCCTCCACTTT
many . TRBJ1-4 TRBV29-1 CSVGVGADEKLFF TGCAGCGTTGGGGTGGGGGCGGATGAAAAACTGTTTTTT
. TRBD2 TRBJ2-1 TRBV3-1 CASSQGRRGGQDEQFF TGTGCCAGCAGCCAAGGTAGGCGGGGGGGCCAAGATGAGCAGTTCTTC
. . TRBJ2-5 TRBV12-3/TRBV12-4 CASSPPLIQGYQETQYF TGTGCCAGCAGTCCTCCCCTAATACAGGGCTACCAAGAGACCCAGTACTTC
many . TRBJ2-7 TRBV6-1 CASSQGGGYEQYF TGTGCCAGCAGCCAAGGAGGAGGTTACGAGCAGTACTTC
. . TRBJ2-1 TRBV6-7 CASLGAPLSYNEQFF TGTGCCAGCTTGGGGGCGCCCCTCTCCTACAATGAGCAGTTCTTC
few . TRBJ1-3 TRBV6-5 CASIVNRLGNTIYF TGTGCCAGCATTGTAAACAGGCTTGGAAACACCATATATTTT
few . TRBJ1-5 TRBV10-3 CAISETEAGNSNQPQHF TGTGCCATCAGTGAGACGGAGGCTGGGAATAGCAATCAGCCCCAGCATTTT
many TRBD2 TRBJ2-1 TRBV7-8 CASSKREGRYNEQFF TGTGCCAGCAGCAAGCGGGAGGGCCGGTACAATGAGCAGTTCTTC
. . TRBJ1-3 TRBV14 CASSQDLVESGNTIYF TGTGCCAGCAGCCAAGATCTTGTAGAGTCTGGAAACACCATATATTTT
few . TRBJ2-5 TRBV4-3 CASSQDGGGEQETQYF TGCGCCAGCAGCCAAGACGGAGGGGGGGAGCAAGAGACCCAGTACTTC
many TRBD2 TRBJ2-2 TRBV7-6 CASSFGGLAGDLTGELFF TGTGCCAGCAGCTTCGGGGGACTAGCGGGAGACCTCACCGGGGAGCTGTTTTTT